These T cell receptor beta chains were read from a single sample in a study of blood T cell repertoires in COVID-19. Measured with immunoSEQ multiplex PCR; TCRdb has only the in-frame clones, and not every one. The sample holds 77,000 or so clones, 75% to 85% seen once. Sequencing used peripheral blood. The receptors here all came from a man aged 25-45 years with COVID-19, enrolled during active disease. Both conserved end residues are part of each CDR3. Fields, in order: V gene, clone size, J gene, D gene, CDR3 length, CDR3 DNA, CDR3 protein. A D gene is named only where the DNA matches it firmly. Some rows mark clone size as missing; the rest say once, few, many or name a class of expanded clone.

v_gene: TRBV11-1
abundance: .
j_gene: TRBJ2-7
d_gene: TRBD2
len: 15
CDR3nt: TGTGCCAGCAGTCGACTAGCGGGTAGCTCCTACGAGCAGTACTTC
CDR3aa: CASSRLAGSSYEQYF

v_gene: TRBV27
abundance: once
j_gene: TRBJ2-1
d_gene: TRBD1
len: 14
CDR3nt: TGTGCCAGCAGTTACAGGGGGCCCTACAATGAGCAGTTCTTC
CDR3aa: CASSYRGPYNEQFF

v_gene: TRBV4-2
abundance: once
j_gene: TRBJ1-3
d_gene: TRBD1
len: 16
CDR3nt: TGTGCCAGCAGCCAAGTTGGGGACAGGGCTGGAAACACCATATATTTT
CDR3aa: CASSQVGDRAGNTIYF

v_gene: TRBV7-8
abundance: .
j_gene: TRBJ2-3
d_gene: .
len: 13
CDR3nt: TGTGCCAGCAGCTTAGGTATCACAGATACGCAGTATTTT
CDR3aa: CASSLGITDTQYF

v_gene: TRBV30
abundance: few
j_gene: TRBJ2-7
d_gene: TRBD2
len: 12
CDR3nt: TGTGCCTGGCAAGCGGGAGGCTACGAGCAGTACTTC
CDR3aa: CAWQAGGYEQYF

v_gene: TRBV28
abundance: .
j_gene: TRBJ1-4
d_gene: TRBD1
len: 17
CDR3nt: TGTGCCAGCAGTTTATTAGGGGCGCAGGGGGCGAATGAAAAACTGTTTTTT
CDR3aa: CASSLLGAQGANEKLFF

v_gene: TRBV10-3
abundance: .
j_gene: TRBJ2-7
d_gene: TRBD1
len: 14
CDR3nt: TGTGCCATCTCTACCCAGGGGGCGTCGGCCGAGCAGTACTTC
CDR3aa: CAISTQGASAEQYF

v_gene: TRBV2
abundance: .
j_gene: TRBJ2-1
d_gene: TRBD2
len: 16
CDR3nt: TGTGCCAGCAGCGCTAGCGGGTTTAGCTCCTACAATGAGCAGTTCTTC
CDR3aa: CASSASGFSSYNEQFF

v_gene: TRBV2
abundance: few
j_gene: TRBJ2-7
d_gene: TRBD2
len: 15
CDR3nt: TGTGCCAGCTGTACTAGCGGGCTGAGCTCCTACGAGCAGTACTTC
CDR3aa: CASCTSGLSSYEQYF

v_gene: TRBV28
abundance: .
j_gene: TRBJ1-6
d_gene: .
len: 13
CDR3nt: TGTGCCACCCTCGAGAGGGTGAAGTCACCCCTCCACTTT
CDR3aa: CATLERVKSPLHF

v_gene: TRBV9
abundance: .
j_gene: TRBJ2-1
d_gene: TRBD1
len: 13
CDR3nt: TGTGCCAGCAGCCGGACAGGGATCGATGAGCAGTTCTTC
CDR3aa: CASSRTGIDEQFF

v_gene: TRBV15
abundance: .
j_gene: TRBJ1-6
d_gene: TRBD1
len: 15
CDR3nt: TGTGCCACCAGCAGGGAAACAGGGGGGAGTTCACCCCTCCACTTT
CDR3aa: CATSRETGGSSPLHF

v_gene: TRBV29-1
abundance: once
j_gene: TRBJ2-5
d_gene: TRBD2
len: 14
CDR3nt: TGCAGCGTTGAACTAGCGGGAGCTGGAGAGACCCAGTACTTC
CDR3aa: CSVELAGAGETQYF

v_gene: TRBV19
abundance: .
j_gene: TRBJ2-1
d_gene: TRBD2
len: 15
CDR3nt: TGTGCCAGTAGTATCCCAGCGGGGCCTTACAATGAGCAGTTCTTC
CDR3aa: CASSIPAGPYNEQFF

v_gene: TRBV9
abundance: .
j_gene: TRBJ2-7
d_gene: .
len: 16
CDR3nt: TGTGCCAGCAGCCGGACAGAGACAGGGGAGGGGTACGAGCAGTACTTC
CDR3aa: CASSRTETGEGYEQYF

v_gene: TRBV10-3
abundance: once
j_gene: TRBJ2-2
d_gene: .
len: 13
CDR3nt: TGTGCCATCGGGGGCGGTAACACCGGGGAGCTGTTTTTT
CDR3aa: CAIGGGNTGELFF

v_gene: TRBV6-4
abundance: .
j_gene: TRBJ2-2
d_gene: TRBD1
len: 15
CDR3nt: TGTGCCAGCAGTGACCAGGGACAGATCCCCGGGGAGCTGTTTTTT
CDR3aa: CASSDQGQIPGELFF

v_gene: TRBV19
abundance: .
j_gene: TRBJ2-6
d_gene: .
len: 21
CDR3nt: TGTGCCAGTAGTAATCCCCGCCAGGGGCAGAGTAATCCCTCTGGGGCCAACGTCCTGACTTTC
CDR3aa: CASSNPRQGQSNPSGANVLTF

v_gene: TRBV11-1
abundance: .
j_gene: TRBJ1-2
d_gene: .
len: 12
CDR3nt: TGTGCCAGCAGTCAACAGGCCCGAGGCTACACCTTC
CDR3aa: CASSQQARGYTF

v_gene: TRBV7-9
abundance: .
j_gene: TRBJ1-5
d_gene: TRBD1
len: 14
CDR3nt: TGTGCCAGCAGCTTACAGGGGGACAATCAGCCCCAGCATTTT
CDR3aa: CASSLQGDNQPQHF

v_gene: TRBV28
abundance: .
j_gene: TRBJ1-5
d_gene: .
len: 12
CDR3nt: TGTGCCAGCAGTTCGGAGATTACGAACCAGCATTTT
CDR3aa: CASSSEITNQHF

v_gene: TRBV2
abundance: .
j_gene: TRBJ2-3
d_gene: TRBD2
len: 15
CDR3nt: TGTGCCAGCAGGCGGGGGACCCAACCCACAGATACGCAGTATTTT
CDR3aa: CASRRGTQPTDTQYF

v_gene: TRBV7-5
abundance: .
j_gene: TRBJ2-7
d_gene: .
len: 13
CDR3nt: TGTGCCAGCCGGCGACATCAACCGGGGGAGCAGTACTTC
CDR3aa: CASRRHQPGEQYF

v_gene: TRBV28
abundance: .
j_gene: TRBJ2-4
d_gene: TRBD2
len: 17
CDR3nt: TGTGCCAGCAGTTTCCCGGGACTAGCGGAAGCCAAAAACATTCAGTACTTC
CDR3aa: CASSFPGLAEAKNIQYF